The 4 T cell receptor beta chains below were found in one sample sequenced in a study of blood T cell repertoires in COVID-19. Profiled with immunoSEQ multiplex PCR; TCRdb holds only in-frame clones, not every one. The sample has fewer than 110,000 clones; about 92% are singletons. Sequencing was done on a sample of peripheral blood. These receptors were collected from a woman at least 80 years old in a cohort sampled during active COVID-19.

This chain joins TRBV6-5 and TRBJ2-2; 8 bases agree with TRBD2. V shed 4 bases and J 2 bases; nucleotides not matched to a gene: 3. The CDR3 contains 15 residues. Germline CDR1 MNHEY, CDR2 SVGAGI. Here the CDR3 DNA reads TGTGCCAGCAGTTCCGGGGGGGCCAACACCGGGGAGCTGTTTTTT. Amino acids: CASSSGGANTGELFF.

CDR3 DNA: TGTGCCAGCGGTACACCCGGGACAGGGGGACGGGGGACTGAAGCTTTCTTT. Amino acid sequence: CASGTPGTGGRGTEAFF. The rearrangement uses TRBV28 and TRBJ1-1; 11 positions agree with TRBD1. Germline CDR1 MDHEN, CDR2 SYDVKM. This CDR3 has 17 residues. After removal of 8 bases from V and 5 bases from J, the junction contained 16 bases not matched to a gene.

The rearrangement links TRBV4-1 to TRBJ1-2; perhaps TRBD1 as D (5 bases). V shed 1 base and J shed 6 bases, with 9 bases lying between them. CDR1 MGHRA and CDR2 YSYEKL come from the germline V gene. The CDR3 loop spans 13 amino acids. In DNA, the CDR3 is TGCGCCAGCAGCCAAGTGGGCAGGGATGGCTACACCTTC. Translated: CASSQVGRDGYTF.

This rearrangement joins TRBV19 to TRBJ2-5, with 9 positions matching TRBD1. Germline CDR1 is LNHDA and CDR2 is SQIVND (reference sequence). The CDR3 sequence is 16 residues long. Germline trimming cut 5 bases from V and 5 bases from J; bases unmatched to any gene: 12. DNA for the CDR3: TGTGCCAGTAGTTCCCACGGGACAGGGCCTCGGGAGACCCAGTACTTC. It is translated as CASSSHGTGPRETQYF.